This TCR beta chain appears in the sequencing data of a study of blood T cell repertoires in COVID-19. Sequencing was performed with immunoSEQ multiplex PCR; in TCRdb, only in-frame clones are kept and a portion is missing. This table has 310,000 or so clones, roughly 90% appearing once. The clonotype originates from a man aged 25-45 years with COVID-19, enrolled during active disease. Sequenced: peripheral blood.

The CDR3 DNA is TGTGCCAGCAGTGAAACAGGTCCTCCTAACTATGGCTACACCTTC. Its protein product is CASSETGPPNYGYTF. The chain has TRBV2 and TRBJ1-2, with D possibly TRBD1 on 5 matching bases. This CDR3 region has 15 residues. Germline V CDR1 and CDR2: SNHLY, FYNNEI. Trimming took off 2 bases at V and 0 bases at J, with 10 bases between the two ends.